These 9 T cell receptor beta chains were all obtained from the same sample, sequenced in a study of blood T cell repertoires in COVID-19. Clones were sequenced by immunoSEQ multiplex PCR, and TCRdb holds only the in-frame ones, with some missing. The repertoire has approximately 250,000 clones, 70% to 90% of them found once; the top ten carry roughly 5%. Sequences were obtained from peripheral blood. The receptors stem from a woman aged 55-75 years with COVID-19, enrolled during active disease.

The genes are TRBV10-2 and TRBJ2-1, with 10 bases that match TRBD2. J was trimmed by 2 bases and V by 6 bases; bases with no gene match: 1. The CDR3 is 14 amino acids. From germline, CDR1 is WSHSY and CDR2 SAAADI. This CDR3 is CASRTSGPYNEQFF. The CDR3, as DNA: TGCGCCAGCAGGACTAGCGGGCCCTACAATGAGCAGTTCTTC.

V usage is TRBV19 and J usage is TRBJ1-2; D gene unclear. Germline assignment: CDR1 LNHDA and CDR2 SQIVND (reference sequence). This CDR3 spans 14 amino acids. V dropped 5 bases and J dropped 2 bases, with 12 bases sitting between them. CDR3: CASSPPGENYGYTF. CDR3 nucleotide sequence: TGTGCCAGTAGTCCCCCCGGGGAGAACTATGGCTACACCTTC.

V is TRBV7-8 and J is TRBJ1-3, with 11 bases matching TRBD1. The CDR3 is 16 residues long. The junction had 10 bases not matched to a gene; V was cut back by 4 bases and J by 8 bases. In germline, CDR1 is SGHVS, CDR2 FQNEAQ. The CDR3 region has the DNA TGTGCCAGCAGCTCGGAAAGGACAGGGGGCCAGGACACCATATATTTT. Its protein product is CASSSERTGGQDTIYF.

The CDR3 reads CASAESPRGPIGEAFF. In DNA form, the CDR3 reads TGTGCCAGCGCCGAAAGCCCCAGGGGGCCGATAGGTGAAGCTTTCTTT. The J gene is TRBJ1-1, the V gene TRBV7-2; 8 bases align to TRBD1. The V gene's germline CDR1 is SGHTA and CDR2 FQGNSA. This CDR3 is 16 amino acids long. V shed 8 bases and J 7 bases; nucleotides not matched to a gene: 18.

A word on this clone: One end of the junction fails to match germline, which may point to a read error. V and J are TRBV6-1 and TRBJ2-2, with D hard to call. The CDR3 runs to 13 residues. Per the germline V gene, CDR1 is MNHNS and CDR2 is SASEGT. CDR3 sequence: CASREVDTGELFF. The CDR3 DNA reads as TGTGCCAGCAGGGAAGTAGACACCGGGGAGCTGTTTTTT.

V gene TRBV14 combines with J gene TRBJ2-2; weak D call: TRBD2 (6 bases). Trimming left V 0 bases short and J 6 bases short, with 17 bases between. The CDR3 runs to 17 residues. Germline V lookup: CDR1 SGHDN, CDR2 FVKESK. CDR3 loop: CASSQEILPGRSGELFF. The CDR3 DNA reads TGTGCCAGCAGCCAAGAAATCCTGCCCGGGAGATCCGGGGAGCTGTTTTTT.

The chain combines TRBV6-5 with TRBJ2-1, with 8 bases matching TRBD2. The V segment lost 5 bases and the J segment 12 bases; nucleotides outside the gene matches: 9. CDR1 and CDR2 (germline): MNHEY, SVGAGI. This CDR3 region has 13 residues. CDR3 sequence (DNA): TGTGCCAGCAGTCCAACGCGGGGGGCCCCGCAGTTCTTC. It translates to CASSPTRGAPQFF.

This chain uses TRBV7-9 with TRBJ1-4; no firm D call. Trimming took off 1 base at V and 0 bases at J, with 6 bases between the two ends. The CDR3 sequence is 15 residues long. Germline V gene lookup returns CDR1 SEHNR and CDR2 FQNEAQ (reference sequence). The CDR3: CASSLGLATNEKLFF. Here the CDR3 DNA reads TGTGCCAGCAGCTTAGGCCTAGCAACTAATGAAAAACTGTTTTTT.

The V gene is TRBV5-1, the J gene TRBJ2-7; the match to TRBD2 covers 10 bases. CDR1 is SGHRS, CDR2 YFSETQ, per germline. The J segment lost 7 bases and the V segment lost 0 bases, leaving 4 bases of the junction unmatched. The length of the CDR3 is 14 residues. The CDR3: CASSLAASGSEQYF. In DNA form, the CDR3 reads TGCGCCAGCAGCTTGGCGGCTAGCGGGAGTGAGCAGTACTTC.